This entry lists 8 T cell receptor beta chains sequenced from one sample in a study of vaccination effects on CD4 cells after COVID-19. The antigens these receptors bind are not known. At the end of nine to ten days of culture, CD4+ T cells were isolated. Method: immunoSEQ multiplex PCR; TCRdb's copy keeps in-frame clones and lacks some. The table includes 45,000 to 60,000 clones, about 80% detected once. The input for sequencing was CD4+ T cells from PBMCs cultured without peptide, taken before COVID-19 vaccination. All receptors come from a human donor who received a COVID-19 vaccine.

The V gene is TRBV25-1, the J gene TRBJ1-6; weak D call: TRBD1 (5 bases). The CDR3 runs to 11 residues. Between the trimmed V and J ends, which lost 6 bases and 8 bases, there was a span of 5 bases. Looked up from germline, CDR1 is MGHDK and CDR2 is SYGVNS. The CDR3 sequence: CASSRDSPLHF. The CDR3 DNA is TGTGCCAGCAGCAGGGATTCACCCCTCCACTTT.

The chain employs TRBV11-2 and TRBJ1-2, with D unresolved. V was trimmed by 5 bases and J by 8 bases, leaving 18 bases between them. The CDR3 is 14 amino acids. The V gene's germline CDR1 is SGHAT and CDR2 FQNNGV. CDR3 DNA: TGTGCCAGCAGCCATGGAGGAAGAGGGCGAGGCTACACCTTC. Protein product: CASSHGGRGRGYTF.

The gene calls are TRBV9 and TRBJ1-2; D possibly corresponds to TRBD1 (6 bases). Trimming shortened V by 0 bases and J by 4 bases, and 19 bases separated the two germline ends. Germline V gene data show CDR1 as SGDLS and CDR2 as YYNGEE. This CDR3 is built from 17 residues. CDR3 amino acids: CASSVEPPLTGPYGYTF. The CDR3 DNA reads as TGTGCCAGCAGCGTAGAACCCCCCCTGACAGGCCCCTATGGCTACACCTTC.

The rearrangement links TRBV19 to TRBJ1-5; no clear D gene. Germline V gene sequence: CDR1 LNHDA, CDR2 SQIVND (reference sequence). V was trimmed by 0 bases and J by 0 bases, leaving 6 bases between them. The CDR3 extends over 15 amino acids. CDR3 loop: CASSIDEGSNQPQHF. The CDR3 region has the DNA TGTGCCAGTAGTATAGACGAGGGTAGCAATCAGCCCCAGCATTTT.

The V and J genes are TRBV5-5 and TRBJ2-6; unclear D gene. The germline CDR1 and CDR2 sequences are SGHKS and YYEKEE (reference sequence). The CDR3 contains 15 residues. V shed 1 base and J shed 0 bases, with 5 bases lying between them. CDR3 sequence reads: CASSLLSSGANVLTF. As DNA, the CDR3 is TGTGCCAGCAGCTTGTTGAGCTCTGGGGCCAACGTCCTGACTTTC.

The rearrangement uses TRBV7-2 and TRBJ2-5, with a possible D match to TRBD1 (5 bases). Looked up from germline, CDR1 is SGHTA and CDR2 is FQGNSA. V gave up 5 bases and J gave up 5 bases, with 12 bases separating them. CDR3 size: 13 residues. CDR3 nucleotides: TGTGCCAGCAGCCCCAGGGTTACGGAGACCCAGTACTTC. Its translation: CASSPRVTETQYF.

The chain carries TRBV7-3 and TRBJ1-4; possibly TRBD1 for D (5 bases). The CDR3 length is 13 residues. V lost 2 bases and J lost 8, with 9 bases in between. Germline V gives CDR1 SGHTA, CDR2 FQGTGA. CDR3 in amino acids: CASSLWQGEKLFF. Here the CDR3 DNA reads TGTGCCAGCAGCTTATGGCAGGGCGAAAAACTGTTTTTT.

J is TRBJ2-1 and V is TRBV24-1; 7 nucleotides match TRBD1. Looked up from germline, CDR1 is KGHDR and CDR2 is SFDVKD. V lost 3 bases to trimming and J lost 1 base; unmatched junction nucleotides: 11. The CDR3 contains 18 residues. Written as DNA, the CDR3 is TGTGCCACCAGTGATCCACGTGGCCACAGGGGATCCTACAATGAGCAGTTCTTC. This translates into CATSDPRGHRGSYNEQFF.